This T cell receptor beta chain was identified in a study of control samples from healthy donors and cancer patients. Sequencing used immunoSEQ multiplex PCR; TCRdb keeps in-frame clones, though not all of them. The table records 97,000 or so clones, about 90% of them present only once. Sequenced material: blood. The sequence came from a woman between 18 and 29 years old in good health.

This chain's CDR3 is CATSDPGTGKPASAYEQYF. The CDR3 coding sequence is TGTGCCACCAGTGATCCGGGGACAGGGAAACCCGCGAGCGCCTACGAGCAGTACTTC. This chain connects TRBV24-1 to TRBJ2-7, with 9 bases matching TRBD1. The CDR3 has 19 amino acids. Germline assignment: CDR1 KGHDR and CDR2 SFDVKD. Germline trimming cut 3 bases from V and 2 bases from J; bases unmatched to any gene: 16.